This TCR beta chain was identified during a study of T cells in localized non-small cell lung cancer (dated by TCRdb to 2018 to 2021). About the investigation overall: The study analyzed T cell repertoires of about 230 early-stage NSCLC patients, comparing tumors and uninvolved tumor-adjacent lungs. The cohort comprised 236 treatment-naïve NSCLC patients with resected, localized lung tumors. NSCLC patients had a mean age of around 70 years, and 129 were male and over 85 female. What the research found in general, with its limitations: A median of around 60 of the top 100 tumor clones turned up in the paired uninvolved adjacent lung, and approximately 30 of those clones also ranked among the top 100 of that same adjacent lung. Uninvolved tumor-adjacent lung showed the highest T cell clonality, higher than tumor, which suggests more focused antigenic responses in the adjacent lung. Because the study design was exploratory, TCR variables were selected using unadjusted p-values without false-discovery rate correction. Because multi-region tumor sequencing was not performed, intratumor heterogeneity could not be ruled out. Longer overall survival was associated with higher T cell density in blood, whereas shorter survival was associated with higher clonality in adjacent lung.

The germline V gene yields KGHSH for CDR1 and LQKENI for CDR2. The CDR3, cysteine through phenylalanine, is 15 amino acids long. Only the CDR3 region is kept as DNA, spanning 45 bases read in frame from base 1. V loses 6 bases of germline sequence and J loses 0 bases, and the interval between the two ends is 11 bases. To note about this clone: This clone's antigen is unknown. Base-call qualities are not available, and no considerably larger clone is one nucleotide away.

TCR beta CDR3 regions were sequenced from DNA using the immunoSEQ Assay. For the original study's pipeline: T cell density was computed as TCR beta template counts normalized to usable DNA estimated by amplifying housekeeping genes. Richness was estimated with the preseqR package, extrapolating to 400,000 templates for PBMC samples and 120,000 templates for tissue samples. Clonality was taken to be one minus Pielou's evenness. Tissue-enriched TCRs were identified through differential abundance testing performed on productive amino-acid clonotypes, with a minimum total count of 5 and an alpha of 0.1. The Jaccard Index and the Morisita Overlap Index were used to quantify repertoire overlap between compartments. TCR beta CDR3s were clustered by GLIPH together with public tetramer-defined viral CDR3s, and at least three viral sequences plus V-gene enrichment were required for viral motifs. Imported from immuneACCESS, the table was reduced by TCRdb to in-frame sequences with V and J called. These copies leave out some clones; in studies compared against another copy, an unresolved V gene accounts for under half, and the cause of the remainder is not known. V and J calls and clone size are those listed in that table; D and trimming were worked out from the DNA. The sample yields some 72,000 clones; just under 85% were counted once. Of the sample, over 2.5% is held by the ten largest clones.

At diagnosis, peripheral blood, uninvolved tumor-adjacent lung and tumor were collected and stored as a combination of fresh-frozen and FFPE material. Blood samples were analyzed as peripheral blood mononuclear cells for TCR repertoire profiling. The sample consisted of peripheral blood, taken before any cancer treatment. The clonotype originates from a man between 40 and 70 years old with stage I lung adenocarcinoma. Here the chain combines TRBV18 and TRBJ1-4; confidence is insufficient to name the D gene. The DNA sequence is TGTGCCAGCTCTCGACGACAAACAACTAATGAAAAACTGTTTTTT. The resulting protein is CASSRRQTTNEKLFF.